A selection of T cell receptor beta chains follows, all from one sample in a study of shared clonotypes between healthy human individuals. Clones were sequenced by immunoSEQ multiplex PCR, and TCRdb holds only the in-frame ones, with some missing. The sample yields approximately 1.9 million clones, 80% to 95% seen once. Source material: naive CD8+ T cells from PBMCs. The source of these receptors is a man aged 18 to 30 in good health. Some clones in this sample may be carry-over from other donors' samples. The CDR3 runs from the conserved cysteine through the conserved F or W. The D gene is left open where the match is weak.

J gene: TRBJ2-4; D gene: .; V gene: TRBV15; CDR3 protein: CATSTMESRGFGIQYF; CDR3 DNA: TGTGCCACCAGCACAATGGAAAGTCGGGGGTTTGGCATTCAGTACTTC
J gene: TRBJ1-5; D gene: .; V gene: TRBV19; CDR3 protein: CASSMFPLEDQPQHF; CDR3 DNA: TGTGCCAGTAGTATGTTTCCGTTAGAGGATCAGCCCCAGCATTTT
J gene: TRBJ2-1; D gene: .; V gene: TRBV28; CDR3 protein: CASTRVISYNEQFF; CDR3 DNA: TGTGCCAGCACCAGGGTGATCTCCTACAATGAGCAGTTCTTC
J gene: TRBJ2-7; D gene: .; V gene: TRBV27; CDR3 protein: CASSLGGQLHF; CDR3 DNA: TGTGCCAGCAGTTTAGGCGGACAGCTCCACTTC
J gene: TRBJ1-2; D gene: TRBD1; V gene: TRBV28; CDR3 protein: CASSKTGVYTF; CDR3 DNA: TGTGCCAGCAGTAAGACAGGGGTCTACACCTTC
J gene: TRBJ1-2; D gene: .; V gene: TRBV5-5; CDR3 protein: CASSLDDVQANYGYTF; CDR3 DNA: TGTGCCAGCAGCTTGGACGATGTCCAAGCTAACTATGGCTACACCTTC
J gene: TRBJ2-3; D gene: TRBD1; V gene: TRBV9; CDR3 protein: CASSGQGSDTQYF; CDR3 DNA: TGTGCCAGCAGCGGACAGGGGTCAGATACGCAGTATTTT
J gene: TRBJ2-7; D gene: .; V gene: TRBV6-5; CDR3 protein: CASSYGRQPYEQYF; CDR3 DNA: TGTGCCAGCAGTTACGGCAGACAGCCCTACGAGCAGTACTTC
J gene: TRBJ1-1; D gene: .; V gene: TRBV18; CDR3 protein: CASSPTGMSTEAFF; CDR3 DNA: TGTGCCAGCTCACCAACAGGGATGAGCACTGAAGCTTTCTTT
J gene: TRBJ1-5; D gene: TRBD1; V gene: TRBV13; CDR3 protein: CASSQGTGSNQPQHF; CDR3 DNA: TGTGCCAGCAGCCAAGGGACAGGGAGCAATCAGCCCCAGCATTTT
J gene: TRBJ1-2; D gene: TRBD1; V gene: TRBV9; CDR3 protein: CASSAHRGTNNNYGYTF; CDR3 DNA: TGTGCCAGCAGCGCACACAGGGGGACCAACAATAACTATGGCTACACCTTC
J gene: TRBJ2-5; D gene: TRBD1; V gene: TRBV15; CDR3 protein: CATSREYRDRQETQYF; CDR3 DNA: TGTGCCACCAGCAGAGAATACCGGGACAGACAAGAGACCCAGTACTTC
J gene: TRBJ1-1; D gene: .; V gene: TRBV30; CDR3 protein: CAWKADGHTEAFF; CDR3 DNA: TGTGCCTGGAAGGCCGACGGGCACACTGAAGCTTTCTTT